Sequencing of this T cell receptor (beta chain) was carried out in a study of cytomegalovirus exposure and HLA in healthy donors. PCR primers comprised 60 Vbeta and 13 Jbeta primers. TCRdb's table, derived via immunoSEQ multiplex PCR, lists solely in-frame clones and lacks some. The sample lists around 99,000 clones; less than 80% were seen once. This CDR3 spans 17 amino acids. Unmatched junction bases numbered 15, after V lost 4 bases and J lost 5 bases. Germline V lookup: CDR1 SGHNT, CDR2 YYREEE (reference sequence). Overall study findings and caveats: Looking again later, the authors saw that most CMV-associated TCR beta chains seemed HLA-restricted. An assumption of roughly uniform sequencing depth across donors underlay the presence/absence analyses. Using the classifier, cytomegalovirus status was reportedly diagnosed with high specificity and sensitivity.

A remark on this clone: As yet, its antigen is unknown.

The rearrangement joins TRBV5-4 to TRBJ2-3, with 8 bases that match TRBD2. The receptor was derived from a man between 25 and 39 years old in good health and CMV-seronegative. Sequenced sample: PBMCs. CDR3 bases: TGTGCCAGCAGCCCTCCAGCAAGCGGGAGTTTTATAGATACGCAGTATTTT. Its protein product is CASSPPASGSFIDTQYF.